These 28 T cell receptor beta chains were all obtained from the same sample, sequenced in a study of T-cell memory formation after mild COVID-19. TCRdb recomputed calls from the 5' RACE reads with MiXCR, one row per CDR3 protein. The sample holds roughly 190,000 distinct CDR3 sequences; over 9.5% are singletons and the top ten take approximately 3%. Source material: PBMCs or a T cell subset sorted from them (not recorded which). These receptors were obtained from a man aged 18 to 29 who had mild COVID-19 (a few samples of this study predate the infection). Cell type and time point are not known.

Concerning this clonotype: Because the CDR3 is missing its conserved closing phenylalanine or tryptophan, this is likely a read error. The chain joins TRBV5-1 to TRBJ2-7, with 7 bases aligning to TRBD1. This CDR3 spans 13 amino acids. Looked up from germline, CDR1 is SGHRS and CDR2 is YFSETQ. Trimming took 5 bases from V and 9 from J; bases not matched to a gene: 11. The CDR3 protein is CASSRRGREWQYL. The DNA for the CDR3 is TGCGCCAGCAGTCGAAGGGGGCGCGAGTGGCAGTACTTA.

The chain employs TRBV7-9 and TRBJ1-2; TRBD1 matches 8 bases. The ends lost 0 bases at V and 8 bases at J; junction bases unmatched: 5. The V gene's germline CDR1 is SEHNR and CDR2 FQNEAQ (reference sequence). The CDR3 is 14 residues long. CDR3 amino acids: CASSLAGQEAGYTF. The CDR3 DNA follows: TGTGCCAGCAGCTTAGCGGGACAGGAAGCGGGCTACACCTTC.

This chain uses TRBV18 with TRBJ1-4; D call uncertain. This CDR3 is 13 amino acids long. CDR1 is KGHSH, CDR2 LQKENI, per germline. Between the trimmed V and J ends, which lost 3 bases and 8 bases, there was a span of 10 bases. CDR3 coding DNA: TGTGCCAGCTCACCTCGGGGTAGGGAAAAACTGTTTTTT. The encoded protein is CASSPRGREKLFF. The full variable domain, rest sourced from reference TRBV18 and TRBJ1-4, is NAGVMQNPRHLVRRRGQEARLRCSPMKGHSHVYWYRQLPEEGLKFMVYLQKENIIDESGMPKERFSAEFPKEGPSILRIQQVVRGDSAAYFCASSPRGREKLFFGSGTQLSVL.

This clonotype was seen only a few times. The chain is built from TRBV5-5 and TRBJ1-1; 7 bases fit TRBD1. V trimming: 4 bases; J trimming: 5 bases; junction bases outside the gene matches: 5. Germline-derived CDR1 and CDR2 are SGHKS and YYEKEE (reference sequence). The CDR3 covers 13 residues. The CDR3 loop reads CASSATGRTEAFF. DNA of the CDR3: TGTGCCAGCAGCGCGACAGGGAGAACTGAAGCTTTCTTT.

The chain recombines TRBV20-1 with TRBJ2-5, with 11 bases identical to TRBD2. CDR1 and CDR2 from the germline V gene are DFQATT and SNEGSKA (reference sequence). V was clipped by 8 bases and J by 4 bases; unmatched bases: 9. This CDR3 has 14 amino acids. CDR3 residues: CSSTGTSGGETQYF. The CDR3, as DNA: TGCAGTAGTACCGGGACTAGCGGTGGAGAGACCCAGTACTTC.

The chain has TRBV10-3 and TRBJ2-4; 11 nucleotides line up with TRBD1. The CDR3 is 14 residues long. The germline V gene has CDR1 ENHRY and CDR2 SYGVKD. Trimming at V came to 10 bases and at J to 7 bases, leaving 9 bases not matched to a gene. The CDR3 is CATATGTGGNIQYF. Here the CDR3 DNA reads TGTGCCACAGCTACCGGGACAGGGGGGAACATTCAGTACTTC.

This clonotype has at least ten counts. This rearrangement joins TRBV5-1 to TRBJ1-5; D might be TRBD1 (5 bases). Germline assignment: CDR1 SGHRS and CDR2 YFSETQ. Trimming pared 4 bases from V and 5 bases from J, leaving 13 bases between. CDR3 length: 14 amino acids. The CDR3, as DNA: TGCGCCAGCAGCCCGAGGGACGGAGATCAGCCCCAGCATTTT. Protein: CASSPRDGDQPQHF.

CDR3 nucleotides: TGTGCCAGCAGACAGGGGGCGGGCACCGGGGAGCTGTTTTTT. Its translation: CASRQGAGTGELFF. The rearrangement uses TRBV12-3 or TRBV12-4 and TRBJ2-2; TRBD1 agrees at 9 bases. J lost 4 bases, V lost 6 bases, and 3 bases had no gene match. The CDR3 sequence is 14 residues long.

This clonotype occurred a few times. This chain uses TRBV20-1 with TRBJ1-3; no clear D gene. The CDR3 spans 17 residues. Trimming removed 0 bases from V and 1 base from J, with 16 bases in between. Germline V CDR1 and CDR2: DFQATT, SNEGSKA (reference sequence). The CDR3 DNA sequence: TGCAGTGCTAGAGATCTAAGGTGGACGTCTTCTGGAAACACCATATATTTT. Protein sequence: CSARDLRWTSSGNTIYF.

This clonotype was picked up many times. The chain joins TRBV12-3 or TRBV12-4 to TRBJ2-1, with D hard to call. The length of the CDR3 is 12 residues. Trimming stripped 6 bases from V and 7 bases from J, with 10 bases between. DNA of the CDR3: TGTGCCAGCAGCCGAGTAGGGAATGAGCAGTTCTTC. Translating it yields CASSRVGNEQFF.

CDR3 nucleotides: TGTGCCAGCAGAAGACAGGGGGCGAAGAATTCACCCCTCCACTTT. Amino acids: CASRRQGAKNSPLHF. The genes are TRBV2 and TRBJ1-6; TRBD1 matches at 10 bases. The CDR3 spans 15 residues. V dropped 6 bases and J dropped 7; count of bases not matched to a gene: 6. Germline assignment: CDR1 SNHLY and CDR2 FYNNEI. The complete variable domain, with remaining parts taken from reference TRBV2 and TRBJ1-6, reads EPEVTQTPSHQVTQMGQEVILRCVPISNHLYFYWYRQILGQKVEFLVSFYNNEISEKSEIFDDQFSVERPDGSNFTLKIRSTKLEDSAMYFCASRRQGAKNSPLHFGNGTRLTVT.

The chain links TRBV29-1 to TRBJ2-1, with 10 bases identical to TRBD1. V shed 5 bases, J shed 6 bases, and the junction held 7 bases outside the gene matches. Germline CDR1 and CDR2: SQVTM and ANQGSEA. The CDR3 is 14 amino acids. CDR3 sequence: CSVHGTGVVNEQFF. The CDR3 region has the DNA TGCAGCGTTCATGGGACAGGGGTTGTCAATGAGCAGTTCTTC.

This clonotype was seen more than once but under ten times. The V call is TRBV9, the J call TRBJ2-7; tentative D call: TRBD1 (5 bases). The germline gives CDR1 SGDLS, CDR2 YYNGEE. Deletions cut 4 bases from V and 3 bases from J, with 14 bases between. The CDR3 length is 14 residues. The CDR3 DNA follows: TGTGCCAGCAGCAAGCGACAGACCAACTACGAGCAGTACTTC. Translated, it gives CASSKRQTNYEQYF. The whole variable domain, filled in from reference TRBV9 and TRBJ2-7, reads DSGVTQTPKHLITATGQRVTLRCSPRSGDLSVYWYQQSLDQGLQFLIQYYNGEERAKGNILERFSAQQFPDLHSELNLSSLELGDSALYFCASSKRQTNYEQYFGPGTRLTVT.

CDR3 loop: CASTRFAALYGYTF. Here the CDR3 DNA reads TGTGCCAGCACCAGGTTTGCGGCCCTCTATGGCTACACCTTC. V and J are TRBV6-2 or TRBV6-3 and TRBJ1-2; D uncertain. CDR1 is MNHEY, CDR2 SVGEGT, per germline. CDR3 length: 14 amino acids. The V and J ends lost 7 bases and 4 bases respectively, with 16 bases between them.

The chain joins TRBV5-1 to TRBJ1-5; D gene uncertain. Trimming took 2 bases from V and 6 from J, leaving 9 bases between them. Germline V gives CDR1 SGHRS, CDR2 YFSETQ. The length of the CDR3 is 13 residues. The CDR3 DNA reads TGCGCCAGCAGCTTCAGTCCGACTCAGCCCCAGCATTTT. As protein: CASSFSPTQPQHF. Together with reference TRBV5-1 and TRBJ1-5, the CDR3 gives the full variable domain: KAGVTQTPRYLIKTRGQQVTLSCSPISGHRSVSWYQQTPGQGLQFLFEYFSETQRNKGNFPGRFSGRQFSNSRSEMNVSTLELGDSALYLCASSFSPTQPQHFGDGTRLSIL.

The table lists this clonotype with a few counts. CDR3 nucleotides: TGTGCCAGCAGTCCATACGAGGCCAATTCACCCCTCCACTTT. As protein: CASSPYEANSPLHF. The chain uses TRBV6-2 or TRBV6-3 and TRBJ1-6; unclear D gene. V shed 5 bases and J shed 7 bases, with 12 bases lying between them. The CDR3 contains 14 residues. Germline CDR1 MNHEY, CDR2 SVGEGT.

This clonotype was picked up a small number of times. In nucleotides, the CDR3 is TGTGCCAGTAGTATAGCTGGGCGGGGGGGCCAAGATGAGCAGTTCTTC. This sequence encodes CASSIAGRGGQDEQFF. V and J are TRBV19 and TRBJ2-1, with 9 bases identical to TRBD2. This CDR3 has 16 amino acids. In germline, CDR1 is LNHDA, CDR2 SQIVND (reference sequence). The trim removed 1 base at V and 8 bases at J, leaving 9 bases unmatched. Drawing the rest from reference TRBV19 and TRBJ2-1, the complete variable domain is DGGITQSPKYLFRKEGQNVTLSCEQNLNHDAMYWYRQDPGQGLRLIYYSQIVNDFQKGDIAEGYSVSREKKESFPLTVTSAQKNPTAFYLCASSIAGRGGQDEQFFGPGTRLTVL.

The chain's CDR3 is CASSLVGAGETETQYF. The CDR3 DNA reads TGTGCCAGCAGTTTAGTTGGGGCAGGGGAGACGGAGACCCAGTACTTC. The chain joins TRBV28 to TRBJ2-5, with a tentative D call TRBD1 (6 bases). The CDR3 is made up of 16 amino acids. V lost 2 bases and J lost 5, with 18 bases in between. CDR1 is MDHEN, CDR2 SYDVKM, per germline.

The V and J genes are TRBV6-2 or TRBV6-3 and TRBJ2-6; D call uncertain. The ends were cut back, 1 base at V and 0 bases at J, with 7 bases in the middle. Per the germline V gene, CDR1 is MNHEY and CDR2 is SVGEGT. This CDR3 comprises 16 residues. The CDR3, as DNA: TGTGCCAGCAGTTACTGGTGGCGCTCTGGGGCCAACGTCCTGACTTTC. Residues: CASSYWWRSGANVLTF.

J is TRBJ1-2 and V is TRBV2; 7 bases are a match to TRBD1. The CDR3 has 12 residues. Germline V gene data show CDR1 as SNHLY and CDR2 as FYNNEI. With 7 bases clipped from V and 8 bases from J, the junction kept 7 bases outside the gene matches. The CDR3 nucleotides are TGTGCCAGCATGGGCAGGGGGAACGGCTACACCTTC. This encodes CASMGRGNGYTF.

This clonotype occurred many times. The chain is built from TRBV28 and TRBJ1-1; a possible D gene is TRBD1 (6 bases). CDR3 size: 14 residues. The ends were cut back, 2 bases at V and 1 base at J, with 8 bases in the middle. Germline-derived CDR1 and CDR2 are MDHEN and SYDVKM. Here the CDR3 DNA reads TGTGCCAGCAGTTTACCACAGGGGAACACTGAAGCTTTCTTT. This gives the protein CASSLPQGNTEAFF.

The V gene is TRBV5-1, the J gene TRBJ2-3; 10 bases map to TRBD1. The germline gives CDR1 SGHRS, CDR2 YFSETQ. The CDR3 has 16 amino acids. With 0 bases clipped from V and 4 bases from J, the junction kept 5 bases outside the gene matches. CDR3 sequence reads: CASSLASGQGADTQYF. DNA for the CDR3: TGCGCCAGCAGCTTGGCATCAGGACAGGGGGCAGATACGCAGTATTTT.

This clonotype came up a few times. The rearrangement joins TRBV5-1 to TRBJ2-5; TRBD1 matches 11 bases. The CDR3 runs to 15 residues. Germline CDR1 and CDR2: SGHRS and YFSETQ. V was pared by 2 bases and J by 5 bases, with 5 bases of the junction left unmatched. Written as DNA, the CDR3 is TGCGCCAGCAGCTTCGGACAGGGGGCGCCGGAGACCCAGTACTTC. It is translated as CASSFGQGAPETQYF.

The chain is built from TRBV5-1 and TRBJ2-7, with D possibly matching TRBD1 (6 bases). The CDR3 has 14 residues. Germline values: CDR1 SGHRS, CDR2 YFSETQ. V lost 4 bases to trimming and J lost 7 bases, with 18 bases between them. In DNA, the CDR3 is TGCGCCAGCAGCCCCTACAAAGAAACAGGGGAGCAGTACTTC. Translating gives CASSPYKETGEQYF.

The chain uses TRBV18 and TRBJ1-3; tentative D call: TRBD1 (6 bases). Per germline, CDR1 KGHSH and CDR2 LQKENI. V was cut by 6 bases and J by 0 bases, with 12 bases left in between. The CDR3 contains 15 residues. The CDR3 spells CASSRTADSGNTIYF. The CDR3 region has the DNA TGTGCCAGCTCCCGGACAGCCGACTCTGGAAACACCATATATTTT.

This chain's CDR3 is CASSYSAGVRGYTF. Written as DNA, the CDR3 is TGTGCCAGCAGTTACTCGGCGGGGGTTAGGGGCTACACCTTC. J is TRBJ1-2 and V is TRBV6-5, with a tentative D call TRBD1 (5 bases). Germline CDR1 and CDR2: MNHEY and SVGAGI. The CDR3 has 14 amino acids. V lost 0 bases to trimming and J lost 8 bases, with 13 bases between them.

This clonotype was seen a few times. The V call is TRBV7-9, the J call TRBJ1-6; TRBD1 is a possible D gene (5 bases). The V gene's germline CDR1 is SEHNR and CDR2 FQNEAQ (reference sequence). Trimming removed 7 bases from V and 7 bases from J, with 17 bases in between. The CDR3 loop spans 15 amino acids. The CDR3 region has the DNA TGTGCCAGCACCTCTTGGGGGGGAAAAAATTCACCCCTCCACTTT. This gives the protein CASTSWGGKNSPLHF.

This chain connects TRBV12-3 or TRBV12-4 to TRBJ2-7; TRBD2 matches at 10 bases. V was clipped by 4 bases and J by 1 base; unmatched bases: 7. This CDR3 spans 16 amino acids. CDR3 DNA sequence: TGTGCCAGCAGTTCCCCTAGCGGGGGCTATTCCTACGAGCAGTACTTC. Translation gives CASSSPSGGYSYEQYF.